These 28 T cell receptor beta chains share one sample of origin, sequenced in a study of cytotoxic CD8 clonotypes in ibrutinib-treated CLL (dated by TCRdb to 2020 to 2023). Libraries came from the immunoSEQ multiplex PCR assay. The table comes from immuneACCESS by way of TCRdb, which keeps in-frame sequences with V and J called. Part of the clones is missing from these tables; in studies checked, under half for an unresolved V gene and the rest for unknown reasons. Present in this sample are approximately 340,000 clones, roughly 71% of which were seen just once. Roughly 6.7% of the sample is taken by the ten largest. This sample comprised PBMCs, obtained after 36 months of ibrutinib treatment. All receptors come from a human donor with chronic lymphocytic leukemia.

V is TRBV9 and J is TRBJ1-5, with TRBD1 identical over 7 bases. The CDR3 is 15 amino acids. The V segment lost 0 bases and the J segment 1 base; nucleotides outside the gene matches: 1. Germline loops: CDR1 SGDLS, CDR2 YYNGEE. The CDR3 is CASSVGDRSNQPQHF. DNA for the CDR3: TGTGCCAGCAGCGTAGGGGACAGAAGCAATCAGCCCCAGCATTTT.

This chain links TRBV7-8 with TRBJ2-7; tentatively, D is TRBD1 or TRBD2 (5 bases each). Between the trimmed V and J ends, which lost 5 bases and 2 bases, there was a span of 10 bases. The CDR3 totals 13 residues. From germline, CDR1 is SGHVS and CDR2 FQNEAQ. CDR3 region: CASSRDGTYEQYF. CDR3 DNA: TGTGCCAGCAGCCGGGACGGGACCTACGAGCAGTACTTC.

The gene calls are TRBV7-2 and TRBJ1-1; 7 nucleotides align to TRBD1. Germline CDR1 is SGHTA and CDR2 is FQGNSA. This CDR3 has 14 amino acids. Trimming cost V 5 bases and J 1 base; bases outside gene matches: 4. The CDR3 bases are TGTGCCAGCAGCGTGACAGGGTGGAACACTGAAGCTTTCTTT. This gives the protein CASSVTGWNTEAFF.

V gene TRBV11-3 combines with J gene TRBJ2-2, with D unresolved. V lost 5 bases, J lost 5 bases, and 6 bases lay in between. Per germline, CDR1 SGHNT and CDR2 YENEEA. This CDR3 is 12 amino acids long. In DNA form, the CDR3 reads TGTGCCAGCAGCCGAGTAACCGGGGAGCTGTTTTTT. Its translation: CASSRVTGELFF. Variable domain in full (rest from reference TRBV11-3 and TRBJ2-2): EAGVVQSPRYKIIEKKQPVAFWCNPISGHNTLYWYLQNLGQGPELLIRYENEEAVDDSQLPKDRFSAERLKGVDSTLKIQPAELGDSAVYLCASSRVTGELFFGEGSRLTVL.

With respect to this clone: At one end, the junction sequence differs from germline, possibly due to a read error. J is TRBJ2-7 and V is TRBV28; TRBD1 aligns across 7 bases. Germline assignment: CDR1 MDHEN and CDR2 SYDVKM. The CDR3 sequence is 12 residues long. The CDR3 DNA reads as TGTGCCAGCAGCCAAGGACAGGACAACGCCGCTTTC. It translates to CASSQGQDNAAF.

The chain links TRBV5-5 to TRBJ2-3; the D gene is possibly TRBD2 (6 bases). This CDR3 comprises 14 residues. CDR1 and CDR2 from the germline V gene are SGHKS and YYEKEE (reference sequence). V dropped 3 bases and J dropped 2 bases, with 10 bases sitting between them. The chain's CDR3 is CASSSGRATDTQYF. CDR3 nucleotide sequence: TGTGCCAGCAGCTCCGGGAGAGCCACAGATACGCAGTATTTT.

The J gene is TRBJ2-7, the V gene TRBV19; D possibly corresponds to TRBD2 (6 bases). CDR3 size: 13 residues. V was trimmed by 4 bases and J by 3 bases, leaving 10 bases between them. In germline, CDR1 is LNHDA, CDR2 SQIVND (reference sequence). Here the CDR3 DNA reads TGTGCCAGTAGTACGGGACTCCTCTACGAGCAGTACTTC. Its translation: CASSTGLLYEQYF.

The count of this clone is one. The chain links TRBV29-1 to TRBJ2-5, with D possibly being TRBD2 (6 bases). The germline V gene encodes CDR1 SQVTM and CDR2 ANQGSEA. Trimming cost V 3 bases and J 1 base, with 18 bases left between them. CDR3 length equals 16 residues. This chain's CDR3 is CSVEWLARRPQETQYF. The CDR3 bases are TGCAGCGTTGAGTGGCTAGCGAGACGGCCCCAAGAGACCCAGTACTTC.

The V gene is TRBV9, the J gene TRBJ1-2; TRBD1 is a possible D gene (6 bases). Germline assignment: CDR1 SGDLS and CDR2 YYNGEE. Trimming shortened V by 3 bases and J by 4 bases, and 13 bases separated the two germline ends. The CDR3 is 14 amino acids. CDR3 region: CASSGRGATYGYTF. The CDR3 DNA sequence: TGTGCCAGCAGCGGGAGGGGGGCCACCTATGGCTACACCTTC.

The chain uses TRBV2 and TRBJ2-3, with a weak D call TRBD2 (6 bases). V was pared by 7 bases and J by 1 base, with 12 bases between. The CDR3 contains 14 residues. The germline V gene encodes CDR1 SNHLY and CDR2 FYNNEI. The CDR3 nucleotides read TGTGCCAGCACGCGGGCGGGACGCACAGATACGCAGTATTTT. This gives the protein CASTRAGRTDTQYF.

This clone has a handful of counts. The chain combines TRBV5-1 with TRBJ2-3; D remains unclear. V was pared by 0 bases and J by 1 base, with 9 bases between. This CDR3 region has 15 residues. Germline V gives CDR1 SGHRS, CDR2 YFSETQ. This CDR3 reads CASSLGGPGTDTQYF. The CDR3 region has the DNA TGCGCCAGCAGCTTGGGTGGGCCAGGCACAGATACGCAGTATTTT.

V gene TRBV5-6 combines with J gene TRBJ2-7, with TRBD2 matching 13 bases. Germline CDR1 and CDR2: SGHDT and YYEEEE. This CDR3 comprises 14 residues. With 5 bases clipped from V and 5 bases from J, the junction kept 4 bases outside the gene matches. As DNA, the CDR3 is TGTGCCAGCAGAACTAGCGGGGGGGCCCACGAGCAGTACTTC. This encodes CASRTSGGAHEQYF.

The gene calls are TRBV15 and TRBJ2-7; D perhaps matches TRBD1 (5 bases). Per germline, CDR1 LNHNV and CDR2 YYDKDF (reference sequence). V was shortened by 0 bases and J by 6 bases, with 18 bases between the two germline ends. The CDR3 spans 16 residues. The CDR3 here is CATSRDPLGARSEQYF. Written as DNA, the CDR3 is TGTGCCACCAGCAGAGACCCGCTAGGGGCGCGCAGCGAGCAGTACTTC.

V usage is TRBV29-1 and J usage is TRBJ2-4; TRBD1 might be the D (8 bases). Trimming removed 7 bases at V and 7 bases at J, with 14 bases between. CDR3 length: 12 amino acids. CDR1 SQVTM and CDR2 ANQGSEA come from the germline V gene. This chain's CDR3 is CSASQGGNIQYF. CDR3 DNA: TGCAGCGCCTCACAGGGGGGGAACATTCAGTACTTC.

This clone was found a few times. The chain links TRBV11-2 to TRBJ2-1; possible D gene TRBD1, 5 bases. The germline gives CDR1 SGHAT, CDR2 FQNNGV. V was trimmed by 4 bases and J by 5 bases, leaving 6 bases between them. There are 12 residues in the CDR3. The CDR3 region is CASSSRDNEQFF. The DNA for the CDR3 is TGTGCCAGCAGCTCCAGGGACAATGAGCAGTTCTTC.

The rearrangement uses TRBV9 and TRBJ1-1; D gene unclear. Trimming took off 0 bases at V and 4 bases at J, with 13 bases between the two ends. The germline V gene encodes CDR1 SGDLS and CDR2 YYNGEE. The CDR3 has 15 residues. The CDR3 here is CASSVARVGGTEAFF. CDR3 DNA sequence: TGTGCCAGCAGCGTAGCAAGGGTAGGAGGCACTGAAGCTTTCTTT. Full variable domain (remainder filled in from reference TRBV9 and TRBJ1-1): DSGVTQTPKHLITATGQRVTLRCSPRSGDLSVYWYQQSLDQGLQFLIQYYNGEERAKGNILERFSAQQFPDLHSELNLSSLELGDSALYFCASSVARVGGTEAFFGQGTRLTVV.

The V gene is TRBV6-5, the J gene TRBJ1-2; D is ambiguous. The CDR3 runs to 12 residues. The germline gives CDR1 MNHEY, CDR2 SVGAGI. V was clipped by 7 bases and J by 1 base, with 7 bases between them. The CDR3 DNA sequence: TGTGCCAGCACAGATAATAACTATGGCTACACCTTC. Its translation: CASTDNNYGYTF.

This clone showed up just once. The chain links TRBV15 to TRBJ1-1; 9 nucleotides line up with TRBD1. Germline trimming cut 0 bases from V and 9 bases from J; bases unmatched to any gene: 5. CDR1 is LNHNV, CDR2 YYDKDF, per germline (reference sequence). This CDR3 contains 14 residues. This chain's CDR3 is CATSRDLGQGKAFF. Written as DNA, the CDR3 is TGTGCCACCAGCAGAGATCTGGGACAGGGCAAAGCTTTCTTT.

The chain employs TRBV9 and TRBJ2-3, with 9 bases that match TRBD2. The germline V gene encodes CDR1 SGDLS and CDR2 YYNGEE. The ends lost 4 bases at V and 6 bases at J; junction bases unmatched: 18. CDR3 size: 18 residues. In DNA form, the CDR3 reads TGTGCCAGCAGCAGACCAGAAGGGAGATTAGCGGGAGTGGATACGCAGTATTTT. This sequence encodes CASSRPEGRLAGVDTQYF.

The J gene is TRBJ2-3, the V gene TRBV13, with TRBD1 matching 9 bases. Germline loops: CDR1 PRHDT, CDR2 FYEKMQ (reference sequence). The V segment lost 5 bases and the J segment 2 bases; nucleotides outside the gene matches: 8. This CDR3 region has 16 residues. The CDR3 region is CASSGGQGLDTDTQYF. CDR3 bases: TGTGCCAGCAGCGGGGGACAGGGCCTCGACACAGATACGCAGTATTTT.

The rearrangement uses TRBV10-2 and TRBJ2-3, with unresolved D. CDR1 is WSHSY and CDR2 is SAAADI in the germline V gene. This CDR3 is built from 16 residues. Deletions cut 0 bases from V and 4 bases from J, with 14 bases between. The CDR3 sequence: CASSESLSYHSDTQYF. The CDR3, as DNA: TGCGCCAGCAGTGAGTCGCTTTCCTATCACTCAGATACGCAGTATTTT.

This clone occurred once. V and J are TRBV29-1 and TRBJ1-2; TRBD1 might be the D (5 bases). Trimming pared 1 base from V and 6 bases from J, leaving 9 bases between. Germline loops: CDR1 SQVTM, CDR2 ANQGSEA. The CDR3 contains 12 residues. This chain's CDR3 is CSVEGQGHGYTF. The CDR3 DNA reads as TGCAGCGTTGAAGGCCAGGGCCATGGCTACACCTTC.

A single count supports this clone. The J gene is TRBJ1-5, the V gene TRBV6-1, with 8 bases identical to TRBD1. This CDR3 has 18 residues. Germline lookup yields CDR1 MNHNS and CDR2 SASEGT. With V trimmed by 4 bases and J by 7 bases, 18 bases remained unmatched. The chain's CDR3 is CASSVGGGQGQGRQPQHF. The CDR3 DNA follows: TGTGCCAGCAGTGTCGGGGGCGGACAGGGTCAAGGGAGGCAGCCCCAGCATTTT.

This chain links TRBV28 with TRBJ2-1; 12 bases agree with TRBD2. V lost 6 bases, J lost 3 bases, and 6 bases stayed unmatched. CDR3 length: 16 amino acids. Germline CDR1 and CDR2: MDHEN and SYDVKM. In nucleotides, the CDR3 is TGTGCCAGCAGAAATCTAGCGGGAGGGTTCTACAATGAGCAGTTCTTC. It codes for CASRNLAGGFYNEQFF.

V gene TRBV15 combines with J gene TRBJ1-1; no clear D. Trimming stripped 0 bases from V and 5 bases from J, with 13 bases between. CDR1 LNHNV and CDR2 YYDKDF come from the germline V gene (reference sequence). The CDR3 runs to 15 residues. CDR3 in amino acids: CATSRDWQARTEAFF. The CDR3 DNA sequence: TGTGCCACCAGCAGAGATTGGCAGGCTCGAACTGAAGCTTTCTTT.

The chain recombines TRBV18 with TRBJ2-5, with TRBD1 matching over 8 bases. Per the germline V gene, CDR1 is KGHSH and CDR2 is LQKENI. V trimming: 2 bases; J trimming: 1 base; junction bases outside the gene matches: 0. The CDR3 consists of 14 residues. As DNA, the CDR3 is TGTGCCAGCTCACCAACAGGGGGCCAAGAGACCCAGTACTTC. Translated, it gives CASSPTGGQETQYF. Full variable domain (missing parts from reference TRBV18 and TRBJ2-5): NAGVMQNPRHLVRRRGQEARLRCSPMKGHSHVYWYRQLPEEGLKFMVYLQKENIIDESGMPKERFSAEFPKEGPSILRIQQVVRGDSAAYFCASSPTGGQETQYFGPGTRLLVL.

About this clone itself: One junction end disagrees with the germline gene, perhaps due to a read error. V gene TRBV20-1 combines with J gene TRBJ1-1, with unresolved D. This CDR3 comprises 9 residues. CDR1 is DFQATT, CDR2 SNEGSKA, per germline (reference sequence). CDR3 DNA: TGCAGTGCTAGCTCTAACGGGTTTTTT. This translates into CSASSNGFF.

This clone was observed a single time. The CDR3 DNA follows: TGTGCCAGTAGTACCCCGGGCAGGGGCGATTATGGCTACACCTTC. Its protein is CASSTPGRGDYGYTF. The chain recombines TRBV19 with TRBJ1-2; the D gene is possibly TRBD1 (6 bases). The CDR3 has 15 residues. Looked up from germline, CDR1 is LNHDA and CDR2 is SQIVND (reference sequence). Trimming stripped 4 bases from V and 5 bases from J, with 17 bases between.